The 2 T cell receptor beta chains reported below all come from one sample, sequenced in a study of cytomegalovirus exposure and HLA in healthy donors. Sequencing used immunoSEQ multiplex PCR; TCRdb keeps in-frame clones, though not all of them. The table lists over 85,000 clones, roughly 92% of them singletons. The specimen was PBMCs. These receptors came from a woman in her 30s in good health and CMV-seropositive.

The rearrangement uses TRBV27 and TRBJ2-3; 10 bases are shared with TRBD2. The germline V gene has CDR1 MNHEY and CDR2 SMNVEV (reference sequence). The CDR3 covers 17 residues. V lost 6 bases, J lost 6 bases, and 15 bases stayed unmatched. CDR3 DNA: TGTGCCAGCAGGGGGGGGACTAGCGTCAGATACACCGATACGCAGTATTTT. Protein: CASRGGTSVRYTDTQYF.

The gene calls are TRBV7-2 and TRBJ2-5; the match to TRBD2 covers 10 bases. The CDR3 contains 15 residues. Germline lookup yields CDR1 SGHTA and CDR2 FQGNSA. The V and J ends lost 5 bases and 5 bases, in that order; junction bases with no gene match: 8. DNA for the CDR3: TGTGCCAGCAGCCAGGGGAGTAGCGGGAGGGAGACCCAGTACTTC. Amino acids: CASSQGSSGRETQYF.